The source of this T cell receptor beta chain is a study of cytomegalovirus exposure and HLA in healthy donors. Whole-study results and caveats: HLA alleles were associated with 15,000 to 20,000 TCR beta sequences in a later analysis at 0.05 false discovery rate. Sequencing depth across donors, presence/absence analyses assumed, was roughly uniform. CMV serostatus stood as the only immune exposure information on hand.

Trimming at V came to 6 bases and at J to 0 bases, leaving 6 bases not matched to a gene. From germline, CDR1 is SNHLY and CDR2 FYNNEI. There are 15 residues in the CDR3. Remarks on this clone: The antigen is undetermined.

The PCR made use of 60 Vbeta and 13 Jbeta primers. Clones were sequenced by immunoSEQ multiplex PCR, and TCRdb holds only the in-frame ones, with some missing. Among some 90,000 clones listed, around 76% were seen once. This TCR came from a man aged 25-40 years in good health and CMV-seronegative. Source material: PBMCs. The chain combines TRBV2 with TRBJ2-7, with 9 bases that match TRBD1. The chain's CDR3 is CASRRDRDNSYEQYF. CDR3 coding DNA: TGTGCCAGCAGGCGGGACAGGGATAACTCCTACGAGCAGTACTTC.